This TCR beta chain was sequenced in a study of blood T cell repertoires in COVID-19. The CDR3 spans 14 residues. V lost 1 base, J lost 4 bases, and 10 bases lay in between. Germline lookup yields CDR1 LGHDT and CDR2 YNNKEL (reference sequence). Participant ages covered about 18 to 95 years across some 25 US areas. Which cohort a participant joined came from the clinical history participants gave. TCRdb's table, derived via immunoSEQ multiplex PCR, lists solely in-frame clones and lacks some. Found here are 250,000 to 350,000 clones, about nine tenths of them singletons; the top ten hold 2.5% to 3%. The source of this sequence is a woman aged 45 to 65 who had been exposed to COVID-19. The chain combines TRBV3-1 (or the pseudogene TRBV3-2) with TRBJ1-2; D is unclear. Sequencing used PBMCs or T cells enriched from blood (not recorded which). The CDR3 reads CASSQGVAAYGYTF. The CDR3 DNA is TGTGCCAGCAGCCAAGGGGTGGCGGCCTATGGCTACACCTTC.